These 19 T cell receptor beta chains originate from one sample sequenced in a study of blood T cell repertoires in COVID-19. Profiling relied on immunoSEQ multiplex PCR, and the TCRdb table lists in-frame clones only, not all of them. In the table there are about 170,000 clones, about 83% of which are singletons. Sequencing was carried out using peripheral blood. These receptors all come from a woman older than 75 with acute or convalescent COVID-19.

V is TRBV5-1 and J is TRBJ1-1; the D gene is possibly TRBD1 (5 bases). The CDR3 has 13 amino acids. CDR1 SGHRS and CDR2 YFSETQ come from the germline V gene. The ends were cut back, 2 bases at V and 5 bases at J, with 10 bases in the middle. CDR3 protein: CASSFEEGTEAFF. CDR3 nucleotide sequence: TGCGCCAGCAGCTTCGAGGAGGGGACTGAAGCTTTCTTT.

The chain couples TRBV29-1 to TRBJ2-2; 7 bases map to TRBD1. The V gene's germline CDR1 is SQVTM and CDR2 ANQGSEA. The length of the CDR3 is 14 residues. The V and J ends lost 5 bases and 0 bases, in that order; junction bases with no gene match: 3. The CDR3 is CSVTDRANTGELFF. CDR3 bases: TGCAGCGTTACTGACAGGGCGAACACCGGGGAGCTGTTTTTT.

The chain links TRBV5-1 to TRBJ1-2, with TRBD1 as a possible D gene (5 bases). The CDR3 loop spans 14 amino acids. V was clipped by 4 bases and J by 3 bases, with 13 bases between them. Germline V gives CDR1 SGHRS, CDR2 YFSETQ. The CDR3 region has the DNA TGCGCCAGCAGCAGCTCCGGGGGAGACTATGGCTACACCTTC. Its translation: CASSSSGGDYGYTF.

This clone appeared a few times. The chain employs TRBV7-8 and TRBJ1-5; 9 nucleotides match TRBD1. Germline trimming cut 5 bases from V and 3 bases from J; bases unmatched to any gene: 2. The length of the CDR3 is 14 residues. The germline V gene encodes CDR1 SGHVS and CDR2 FQNEAQ. The CDR3 is CASSRTGDNQPQHF. CDR3 in DNA: TGTGCCAGCAGCCGGACAGGGGACAATCAGCCCCAGCATTTT. The full variable domain, its missing parts supplied by reference TRBV7-8 and TRBJ1-5, is GAGVSQSPRYKVAKRGQDVALRCDPISGHVSLFWYQQALGQGPEFLTYFQNEAQLDKSGLPSDRFFAERPEGSVSTLKIQRTQQEDSAVYLCASSRTGDNQPQHFGDGTRLSIL.

The chain recombines TRBV14 with TRBJ1-2; D gene unclear. The CDR3 has 12 residues. Deletions cut 2 bases from V and 7 bases from J, with 8 bases between. Looked up from germline, CDR1 is SGHDN and CDR2 is FVKESK. This CDR3 is CASSQTSFGYTF. CDR3 coding DNA: TGTGCCAGCAGCCAAACGAGTTTTGGCTACACCTTC.

V usage is TRBV5-1 and J usage is TRBJ1-4; tentatively, D is TRBD1 (5 bases). Germline V gene data show CDR1 as SGHRS and CDR2 as YFSETQ. This CDR3 has 17 amino acids. Trimming took off 0 bases at V and 4 bases at J, with 16 bases between the two ends. The chain's CDR3 is CASSLAGGGRNNEKLFF. CDR3 nucleotide sequence: TGCGCCAGCAGCTTGGCCGGGGGAGGCAGGAATAATGAAAAACTGTTTTTT.

The chain couples TRBV27 to TRBJ1-5; D gene unclear. The CDR3 covers 13 residues. Germline CDR1 reads MNHEY; CDR2 reads SMNVEV (reference sequence). The V gene lost 6 bases and the J gene lost 4 bases, with 10 bases spanning the gap. The CDR3, as DNA: TGTGCCAGCAGACCTGGCGGAAATCAGCCCCAGCATTTT. Translating it yields CASRPGGNQPQHF.

The chain employs TRBV4-1 and TRBJ2-1; TRBD1 agrees at 9 bases. The germline V gene encodes CDR1 MGHRA and CDR2 YSYEKL. With 2 bases clipped from V and 4 bases from J, the junction kept 9 bases outside the gene matches. This CDR3 region has 17 residues. The CDR3 protein is CASSQRDPGQGYNEQFF. CDR3 nucleotides: TGCGCCAGCAGCCAACGGGATCCGGGACAGGGTTACAATGAGCAGTTCTTC.

Here the CDR3 reads CASRQNRGGGYTF. In DNA form, the CDR3 reads TGTGCCAGCAGGCAGAACAGGGGAGGTGGCTACACCTTC. The chain has TRBV28 and TRBJ1-2; 7 bases are a match to TRBD1. Germline V CDR1 and CDR2: MDHEN, SYDVKM. This CDR3 has 13 amino acids. V gave up 6 bases and J gave up 7 bases; unmatched junction bases: 8.

The chain combines TRBV7-9 with TRBJ2-7; 8 positions agree with TRBD2. This CDR3 is 16 amino acids long. The germline CDR1 and CDR2 sequences are SEHNR and FQNEAQ (reference sequence). The V and J ends lost 3 bases and 1 base, in that order; junction bases with no gene match: 8. The CDR3 coding sequence is TGTGCCAGCAGCTTGAGTTTAGCGGGGAGATCCTACGAGCAGTACTTC. Protein: CASSLSLAGRSYEQYF. Full variable domain (missing parts from reference TRBV7-9 and TRBJ2-7): DTGVSQNPRHKITKRGQNVTFRCDPISEHNRLYWYRQTLGQGPEFLTYFQNEAQLEKSRLLSDRFSAERPKGSFSTLEIQRTEQGDSAMYLCASSLSLAGRSYEQYFGPGTRLTVT.

The chain employs TRBV5-1 and TRBJ1-6; maybe TRBD1 (5 bases). Between the trimmed V and J ends, which lost 0 bases and 7 bases, there was a span of 14 bases. The CDR3 sequence is 16 residues long. Germline V lookup: CDR1 SGHRS, CDR2 YFSETQ. CDR3 amino acids: CASSLEGGEWNSPLHF. DNA for the CDR3: TGCGCCAGCAGCTTGGAGGGAGGGGAATGGAATTCACCCCTCCACTTT. The variable domain in full, with the rest retrieved from reference TRBV5-1 and TRBJ1-6, is KAGVTQTPRYLIKTRGQQVTLSCSPISGHRSVSWYQQTPGQGLQFLFEYFSETQRNKGNFPGRFSGRQFSNSRSEMNVSTLELGDSALYLCASSLEGGEWNSPLHFGNGTRLTVT.

This clone was found once. This sequence joins TRBV6-2 or TRBV6-3 and TRBJ2-2; D ambiguous. The CDR3 totals 13 residues. V was trimmed by 5 bases and J by 4 bases, leaving 8 bases between them. The germline gives CDR1 MNHEY, CDR2 SVGEGT. The CDR3 here is CASSNSVTGELFF. The CDR3 DNA is TGTGCCAGCAGTAATTCCGTCACCGGGGAGCTGTTTTTT.

This clone was observed once. J is TRBJ1-2 and V is TRBV7-2; 9 bases are shared with TRBD1. Germline CDR1 is SGHTA and CDR2 is FQGNSA. With 4 bases clipped from V and 6 bases from J, the junction kept 6 bases outside the gene matches. This CDR3 is built from 14 residues. The CDR3 is CASSWIQGADGYTF. CDR3 coding DNA: TGTGCCAGCAGCTGGATACAGGGGGCGGATGGCTACACCTTC.

The gene calls are TRBV10-1 and TRBJ2-3, with D perhaps TRBD2 (6 bases). This CDR3 is built from 13 residues. Deletions cut 6 bases from V and 8 bases from J, with 15 bases between. The germline V gene encodes CDR1 WNHNN and CDR2 SYGVQD (reference sequence). In DNA, the CDR3 is TGCGCCAGCAGCGGATCTAGCGAGGGTACGCAGTATTTT. Translated, it gives CASSGSSEGTQYF.

This clone was observed a handful of times. The chain couples TRBV5-1 to TRBJ1-5, with a tentative D call TRBD1 (5 bases). V lost 0 bases to trimming and J lost 3 bases, with 10 bases between them. This CDR3 has 15 amino acids. Looked up from germline, CDR1 is SGHRS and CDR2 is YFSETQ. CDR3 bases: TGCGCCAGCAGCTTGGAGGGGCAGCCCAATCAGCCCCAGCATTTT. Translation: CASSLEGQPNQPQHF.

V gene TRBV5-4 combines with J gene TRBJ1-6, with 9 bases fitting TRBD1. Trimming at V came to 0 bases and at J to 6 bases, leaving 4 bases not matched to a gene. Germline V gene lookup returns CDR1 SGHNT and CDR2 YYREEE (reference sequence). This CDR3 region has 16 residues. CDR3 nucleotide sequence: TGTGCCAGCAGCTTGGGTGGGACAGGGCGTAATTCACCCCTCCACTTT. Its translation is CASSLGGTGRNSPLHF.

The chain links TRBV5-1 to TRBJ2-3; possible D gene TRBD2, 7 bases. Trimming removed 4 bases from V and 4 bases from J, with 13 bases in between. The CDR3 is 14 residues long. Germline V gene lookup returns CDR1 SGHRS and CDR2 YFSETQ. The CDR3 coding sequence is TGCGCCAGCAGCGTGGGGGGGACATCAGATACGCAGTATTTT. Amino acid sequence: CASSVGGTSDTQYF.

DNA of the CDR3: TGTGCCAGCACCCCGGGGACAGCAACTAATGAAAAACTGTTTTTT. This encodes CASTPGTATNEKLFF. The chain carries TRBV28 and TRBJ1-4; 7 nucleotides line up with TRBD1. The CDR3 spans 15 residues. CDR1 is MDHEN, CDR2 SYDVKM, per germline. With V trimmed by 7 bases and J by 0 bases, 5 bases remained unmatched.

In its sample, this clone was seen a few times. CDR3 sequence reads: CASSPTSGSSYEQYF. Written as DNA, the CDR3 is TGTGCCAGCAGCCCGACTAGCGGGAGCTCCTACGAGCAGTACTTC. This chain links TRBV6-5 with TRBJ2-7, with 12 bases that match TRBD2. CDR1 and CDR2 (germline): MNHEY, SVGAGI. Trimming took 6 bases from V and 0 from J; bases not matched to a gene: 3. The CDR3 has 15 residues.